This entry lists 26 T cell receptor beta chains sequenced from one sample in a study of regulatory T cells in long-lasting Graves disease. This sample's time point: persistent/refractory GD, antithyroid drugs over 5 years with positive TRAb. The authors made the TCR library using RNA they extracted from PBMCs. With iRepertoire HTBI primers and Arm-PCR of CDR3 regions, TCR beta libraries were built. TCRdb redid the calling of the multiplex PCR reads with MiXCR, one entry per CDR3 protein. Of 400,000 to 450,000 distinct CDR3 sequences detected, about 20% appear once; the ten largest clones hold over 25%. The sample here was peripheral blood mononuclear cells (PBMCs), taken when the disease was refractory, from a patient treated with antithyroid drugs. The origin of the receptors is a female donor with Graves disease.

In this sample, this clonotype turned up many times. This sequence joins TRBV20-1 and TRBJ2-5; 8 nucleotides match TRBD2. The V and J ends lost 6 bases and 2 bases, in that order; junction bases with no gene match: 11. Germline assignment: CDR1 DFQATT and CDR2 SNEGSKA (reference sequence). This CDR3 is built from 15 residues. CDR3: CSAAGGVEGQETQYF. CDR3 nucleotide sequence: TGCAGTGCCGCCGGGGGGGTGGAGGGACAAGAGACCCAGTACTTC.

This clonotype was seen a handful of times. The chain uses TRBV4-3 and TRBJ1-4; 12 bases line up with TRBD1. The J segment lost 5 bases and the V segment lost 2 bases, leaving 6 bases of the junction unmatched. From germline, CDR1 is LGHNA and CDR2 YSLEER. The CDR3 length is 17 residues. The CDR3 coding sequence is TGCGCCAGCAGCCAATCGGGACAGGGGGCGCGGAATGAAAAACTGTTTTTT. Translated: CASSQSGQGARNEKLFF.

On this clonotype: A read error may account for a junction end that differs from germline. J is TRBJ1-1 and V is TRBV19; 7 bases are shared with TRBD1. The CDR3 runs 16 residues. CDR1 and CDR2 (germline): LNHDA, SQIVND (reference sequence). CDR3 nucleotide sequence: TGTGCCAGTAGTACGCAACGAACGGGACAGAACACTGAAGCTTCCTTT. Encoded protein: CASSTQRTGQNTEASF.

This clonotype was seen only a few times. The chain joins TRBV2 to TRBJ2-7; 8 bases are a match to TRBD1. CDR1 is SNHLY, CDR2 FYNNEI, per germline. The CDR3 consists of 13 residues. J lost 3 bases, V lost 7 bases, and 5 bases had no gene match. The CDR3 protein is CASTGQAFYEQYF. The CDR3 DNA sequence: TGTGCCAGCACGGGACAGGCTTTCTACGAGCAGTACTTC.

This clonotype was seen only a few times. The genes are TRBV29-1 and TRBJ2-7; 9 bases are a match to TRBD1. CDR1 SQVTM and CDR2 ANQGSEA come from the germline V gene. The trim removed 3 bases at V and 5 bases at J, leaving 8 bases unmatched. The CDR3 is 14 residues long. DNA of the CDR3: TGCAGCGTTGAGGGGGGACAGGGCAACCACGAGCAGTACTTC. Its translation: CSVEGGQGNHEQYF.

The chain recombines TRBV10-3 with TRBJ1-4; D not resolved. The CDR3 sequence is 13 residues long. Germline V CDR1 and CDR2: ENHRY, SYGVKD. Trimming left V 7 bases short and J 5 bases short, with 11 bases between. This CDR3 is CAINRGRNEKLFF. The CDR3 DNA follows: TGTGCCATCAACCGCGGGCGAAATGAAAAACTGTTTTTT.

A remark on this clonotype: Because the CDR3 is missing its conserved closing phenylalanine or tryptophan, this is likely a read error. V is TRBV11-2 and J is TRBJ2-5, with TRBD2 matching over 8 bases. Germline V gene sequence: CDR1 SGHAT, CDR2 FQNNGV. The CDR3 has 15 amino acids. CDR3 bases: TGTGCCGGCAGCTCAACTAGCGGTCTTCGGGAGACCCAGTACCTC. Translated: CAGSSTSGLRETQYL.

This clonotype showed up many times. This sequence joins TRBV12-3 or TRBV12-4 and TRBJ2-7; D is possibly TRBD1 (6 bases). The CDR3 sequence is 15 residues long. The ends were cut back, 5 bases at V and 1 base at J, with 15 bases in the middle. Here the CDR3 reads CASSRDTYRSYEQYF. In DNA form, the CDR3 reads TGTGCCAGCAGTAGGGACACTTACCGATCCTACGAGCAGTACTTC.

The sample holds many counts of this clonotype. The chain is built from TRBV28 and TRBJ1-1, with D maybe TRBD1 (5 bases). The CDR3 loop spans 15 amino acids. V was cut by 5 bases and J by 6 bases, with 19 bases left in between. CDR1 is MDHEN, CDR2 SYDVKM, per germline. The CDR3 DNA reads as TGTGCCAGCAGTCCGACCGAGGGGCTAGGAGCTGAAGCTTTCTTT. Protein sequence: CASSPTEGLGAEAFF.

In its sample, this clonotype was seen once. The chain recombines TRBV28 with TRBJ1-2; 12 positions agree with TRBD1. CDR3 length: 16 residues. CDR1 and CDR2 from the germline V gene are MDHEN and SYDVKM. Trimming took 7 bases from V and 4 from J; bases not matched to a gene: 10. Here the CDR3 DNA reads TGTGCCAGCAATATAGGCGGGACAGGGGGCGGCTATGGCTACACCTTC. Its translation is CASNIGGTGGGYGYTF.

The table lists this clonotype with many counts. The chain recombines TRBV6-5 with TRBJ1-2; D may be TRBD1 (6 bases). CDR1 and CDR2 (germline): MNHEY, SVGAGI. The CDR3 has 14 amino acids. Trimming removed 2 bases at V and 8 bases at J, with 15 bases between. CDR3 DNA: TGTGCCAGCAGTTACCCCTGGGGGCTGTGGGGCTACACCTTC. Translated, it gives CASSYPWGLWGYTF.

Comments on this clonotype: A read error may be the cause here, since a much bigger clone is one base away. The genes are TRBV24-1 and TRBJ2-5; D may be TRBD1 (6 bases). V was clipped by 6 bases and J by 4 bases, with 17 bases between them. Germline loops: CDR1 KGHDR, CDR2 SFDVKD. The CDR3 is 15 amino acids. The CDR3 nucleotides are TGTGCCACCAGTACCCTGGGGGCGGATGCAGAGACCCAGTACTTC. Protein product: CATSTLGADAETQYF.

This clonotype appeared a single time. V usage is TRBV19 and J usage is TRBJ1-3; TRBD1 might be the D (5 bases). The CDR3 is 16 residues long. Deletions cut 9 bases from V and 0 bases from J, with 18 bases between. The germline V gene has CDR1 LNHDA and CDR2 SQIVND (reference sequence). CDR3 sequence (DNA): TGTGCCAGGACAACAAAGGGACGGAACTCTGGAAACACCATATATTTT. It specifies CARTTKGRNSGNTIYF.

This clonotype was counted many times. CDR3 DNA: TGTGCCAGCAGTTTGAGCACTCGAGGAGGCAATCAGCCCCAGCATTTT. Translated: CASSLSTRGGNQPQHF. This rearrangement joins TRBV28 to TRBJ1-5; D is unclear. V dropped 3 bases and J dropped 2 bases, with 14 bases sitting between them. CDR1 is MDHEN, CDR2 SYDVKM, per germline. This CDR3 region has 16 residues.

The chain recombines TRBV30 with TRBJ2-7; a possible D gene is TRBD1 (5 bases). Germline V CDR1 and CDR2: GTSNPN, SVGIG (reference sequence). CDR3 length equals 10 residues. Trimming pared 8 bases from V and 0 bases from J, leaving 5 bases between. Here the CDR3 DNA reads TGTGCCACAGGCTCCTACGAGCAGTACTTC. Amino acid sequence: CATGSYEQYF.

This clonotype was picked up a small number of times. The chain recombines TRBV28 with TRBJ1-2; D is unresolved. The CDR3 is 13 amino acids. CDR1 is MDHEN, CDR2 SYDVKM, per germline. Trimming left V 2 bases short and J 7 bases short, with 11 bases between. The chain's CDR3 is CASSLPGGGGYTF. The CDR3 DNA reads TGTGCCAGCAGTTTACCGGGAGGAGGTGGCTACACCTTC.

The chain carries TRBV29-1 and TRBJ1-2; weak D call: TRBD1 (6 bases). The CDR3 is 14 residues long. With 4 bases removed from V and 2 bases from J, the gap between germline ends came to 14 bases. The germline gives CDR1 SQVTM, CDR2 ANQGSEA. The DNA for the CDR3 is TGCAGCGTTGTGAATCCCGGACAGAACTATGGCTACACCTTC. Residues: CSVVNPGQNYGYTF. Full variable domain (remainder filled in from reference TRBV29-1 and TRBJ1-2): SAVISQKPSRDICQRGTSLTIQCQVDSQVTMMFWYRQQPGQSLTLIATANQGSEATYESGFVIDKFPISRPNLTFSTLTVSNMSPEDSSIYLCSVVNPGQNYGYTFGSGTRLTVV.

This clonotype was seen at least ten times. The chain has TRBV28 and TRBJ1-1; 9 bases are shared with TRBD1. CDR1 MDHEN and CDR2 SYDVKM come from the germline V gene. CDR3 size: 14 residues. The trim removed 6 bases at V and 3 bases at J, leaving 5 bases unmatched. CDR3: CASSTQGADTEAFF. The DNA for the CDR3 is TGTGCCAGCAGCACACAGGGGGCCGACACTGAAGCTTTCTTT.

The chain uses TRBV19 and TRBJ1-1, with D uncertain. Trimming pared 2 bases from V and 9 bases from J, leaving 13 bases between. The CDR3 length is 13 residues. Germline values: CDR1 LNHDA, CDR2 SQIVND (reference sequence). The CDR3 sequence: CASSIPHPAQAFF. In DNA, the CDR3 is TGTGCCAGTAGTATACCCCACCCGGCACAAGCTTTCTTT.

This clonotype has just a few counts. This chain links TRBV6-1 with TRBJ2-2; a possible D gene is TRBD1 (5 bases). Germline assignment: CDR1 MNHNS and CDR2 SASEGT. The V end was cut by 6 bases, the J end by 3 bases, with 14 bases between. The CDR3 runs to 15 residues. CDR3 DNA sequence: TGTGCCAGCAGACGAGTAGGGGCCCACACCGGGGAGCTGTTTTTT. This encodes CASRRVGAHTGELFF.

In this sample, this clonotype turned up once. A single base separates this from a much larger clone, so it may be a read error. The genes are TRBV28 and TRBJ1-2; D unresolved. This CDR3 region has 15 residues. Germline CDR1 and CDR2: MDHEN and SYDVKM. V gave up 5 bases and J gave up 6 bases, with 19 bases separating them. CDR3 in DNA: TGTGCCAGCAGTGGAGAGGGCAGAGTCCACGATGGCTACACCTTC. Translated: CASSGEGRVHDGYTF.

There are a few counts of this clonotype. The V and J genes are TRBV9 and TRBJ2-7; D may be TRBD2 (7 bases). CDR1 and CDR2 (germline): SGDLS, YYNGEE. This CDR3 region has 13 residues. The V end lost 0 bases, the J end lost 7 bases, and 11 bases lay between the germline ends. CDR3 in amino acids: CASSVGTAGEQYF. DNA for the CDR3: TGTGCCAGCAGCGTAGGGACAGCGGGGGAGCAGTACTTC.

This chain joins TRBV20-1 and TRBJ2-2, with D maybe TRBD1 (5 bases). From germline, CDR1 is DFQATT and CDR2 SNEGSKA (reference sequence). The V and J ends lost 0 bases and 0 bases respectively, with 11 bases between them. The CDR3 runs to 16 residues. The CDR3 protein is CSARERCRANTGELFF. DNA of the CDR3: TGCAGTGCTAGAGAACGTTGCAGGGCGAACACCGGGGAGCTGTTTTTT.

This clonotype was seen a handful of times. This sequence joins TRBV7-2 and TRBJ2-1; 8 bases map to TRBD2. Germline values: CDR1 SGHTA, CDR2 FQGNSA. With 4 bases clipped from V and 6 bases from J, the junction kept 14 bases outside the gene matches. The CDR3 covers 17 residues. Written as DNA, the CDR3 is TGTGCCAGCAGCTCAACTAGCGGACTAGCCGGGAGCAATGAGCAGTTCTTC. Translated, it gives CASSSTSGLAGSNEQFF.

The chain carries TRBV7-2 and TRBJ1-3; TRBD1 is a possible D gene (5 bases). This CDR3 has 17 amino acids. The ends were cut back, 1 base at V and 3 bases at J, with 16 bases in the middle. The V gene's germline CDR1 is SGHTA and CDR2 FQGNSA. The CDR3 sequence is CASSLGGGVISGNTIYF. The CDR3 bases are TGTGCCAGCAGCTTAGGTGGAGGGGTCATCAGTGGAAACACCATATATTTT.

J is TRBJ2-7 and V is TRBV7-9; 9 positions agree with TRBD2. V gave up 3 bases and J gave up 9 bases; unmatched junction bases: 3. The length of the CDR3 is 12 residues. The germline CDR1 and CDR2 sequences are SEHNR and FQNEAQ (reference sequence). The CDR3 spells CASSLGLAVQYF. CDR3 sequence (DNA): TGTGCCAGCAGCTTGGGACTAGCTGTGCAGTACTTC. Full variable domain (rest looked up from reference TRBV7-9 and TRBJ2-7): DTGVSQNPRHKITKRGQNVTFRCDPISEHNRLYWYRQTLGQGPEFLTYFQNEAQLEKSRLLSDRFSAERPKGSFSTLEIQRTEQGDSAMYLCASSLGLAVQYFGPGTRLTVT.